The 10 T cell receptor beta chains below were found in one sample sequenced in a study of response to subunit inactivated influenza vaccine listed by TCRdb under 2018. Library construction relied on RT-PCR. The sequencer was an Illumina HiSeq 2500. Using fastp at Q25 and MiXCR, TCRdb reprocessed the public reads and kept productive beta chains. Entries that share a CDR3 protein sequence are merged under the most common genes and DNA. This sample gives over 650,000 distinct CDR3 sequences in total; 15% to 20% of them show up just once. Around 9.9% of the sample lies in the top ten. The sample here was PBMCs from blood, taken about 5 days after vaccination. The receptor source for this set is a man aged 50 to 59 who received an inactivated influenza vaccine. Donor details come from another sample of the same person, matched by shared clones.

J is TRBJ2-5 and V is TRBV9; D ambiguous. Trimming took 0 bases from V and 5 from J, leaving 5 bases between them. CDR1 is SGDLS, CDR2 YYNGEE, per germline. The CDR3 consists of 12 residues. The chain's CDR3 is CASSVGMETQYF. The DNA of the CDR3 is TGTGCCAGCAGCGTAGGAATGGAGACCCAGTACTTC.

This clonotype was detected many times. The V call is TRBV7-6, the J call TRBJ2-2, with unresolved D. Germline V gene sequence: CDR1 SGHVS, CDR2 FNYEAQ. Trimming left V 3 bases short and J 1 base short, with 6 bases between. The CDR3 runs to 14 residues. The chain's CDR3 is CASSLWENTGELFF. DNA of the CDR3: TGTGCCAGCAGCTTGTGGGAGAACACCGGGGAGCTGTTTTTT.

A few counts support this clonotype. The J gene is TRBJ2-1, the V gene TRBV29-1; TRBD2 is a possible D gene (6 bases). Germline values: CDR1 SQVTM, CDR2 ANQGSEA. The CDR3 runs 15 residues. V dropped 8 bases and J dropped 9 bases, with 26 bases sitting between them. CDR3 loop: CSSEEEGQFLAEQFF. The DNA for the CDR3 is TGCAGCTCCGAGGAGGAGGGTCAGTTTCTGGCTGAGCAGTTCTTC.

This clonotype was seen a few times. This chain connects TRBV20-1 to TRBJ2-1; D tentatively reads TRBD1 or TRBD2 (6 bases each). CDR1 DFQATT and CDR2 SNEGSKA come from the germline V gene (reference sequence). V lost 2 bases, J lost 8 bases, and 16 bases lay in between. This CDR3 contains 14 residues. Written as DNA, the CDR3 is TGCAGTGCTAGAATCGGAGGGGGTGGGCATGAGCAGTTCTTC. Its protein product is CSARIGGGGHEQFF.

This clonotype occurred a few times. In DNA, the CDR3 is TGTGCCAGCAGTTTGGCGGGACAGGGCTCGGAAAAACTGTTTTTT. It translates to CASSLAGQGSEKLFF. This sequence joins TRBV12-3 or TRBV12-4 and TRBJ1-4; 9 bases fit TRBD1. Losses at the gene ends were 3 bases for V and 8 bases for J; bases not matched to a gene: 7. The CDR3 contains 15 residues.

This clonotype was observed a few times. The CDR3 here is CASSFARGAFF. CDR3 bases: TGTGCCAGCAGTTTTGCCCGAGGGGCTTTCTTT. The chain is built from TRBV28 and TRBJ1-1; D unresolved. The ends were cut back, 3 bases at V and 11 bases at J, with 10 bases in the middle. This CDR3 is 11 amino acids long. Looked up from germline, CDR1 is MDHEN and CDR2 is SYDVKM.

Only a few counts were recorded for this clonotype. The genes are TRBV10-1 and TRBJ2-1; perhaps TRBD2 as D (5 bases). Germline V CDR1 and CDR2: WNHNN, SYGVQD (reference sequence). The V end was cut by 2 bases, the J end by 4 bases, with 21 bases between. The CDR3 sequence is 18 residues long. For the CDR3, the DNA is TGCGCCAGCAGTGAGAGATTTCCGACATACCGGAGGTACAATGAGCAGTTCTTC. Translation: CASSERFPTYRRYNEQFF.

The sample holds a few counts of this clonotype. V usage is TRBV4-1 and J usage is TRBJ2-1, with D unclear. The CDR3 has 17 residues. The V gene lost 0 bases and the J gene lost 4 bases, with 16 bases spanning the gap. The V gene's germline CDR1 is MGHRA and CDR2 YSYEKL. The CDR3 region is CASSQDPGRISYNEQFF. The CDR3 DNA follows: TGCGCCAGCAGCCAAGACCCCGGACGTATATCATACAATGAGCAGTTCTTC.

This chain connects TRBV4-3 to TRBJ2-2; TRBD2 matches at 7 bases. In germline, CDR1 is LGHNA, CDR2 YSLEER. This CDR3 comprises 15 residues. After removal of 1 base from V and 3 bases from J, the junction contained 2 bases not matched to a gene. CDR3 nucleotide sequence: TGCGCCAGCAGCCAAGGGCGGGAGTACACCGGGGAGCTGTTTTTT. Translating gives CASSQGREYTGELFF.

This clonotype occurred a few times. The chain employs TRBV6-5 and TRBJ2-7; 8 bases align to TRBD1. The CDR3 spans 15 residues. Germline lookup yields CDR1 MNHEY and CDR2 SVGAGI. The J segment lost 1 base and the V segment lost 2 bases, leaving 4 bases of the junction unmatched. In nucleotides, the CDR3 is TGTGCCAGCAGTTACGGGGACAGGCGATCCTACGAGCAGTACTTC. Protein sequence: CASSYGDRRSYEQYF.